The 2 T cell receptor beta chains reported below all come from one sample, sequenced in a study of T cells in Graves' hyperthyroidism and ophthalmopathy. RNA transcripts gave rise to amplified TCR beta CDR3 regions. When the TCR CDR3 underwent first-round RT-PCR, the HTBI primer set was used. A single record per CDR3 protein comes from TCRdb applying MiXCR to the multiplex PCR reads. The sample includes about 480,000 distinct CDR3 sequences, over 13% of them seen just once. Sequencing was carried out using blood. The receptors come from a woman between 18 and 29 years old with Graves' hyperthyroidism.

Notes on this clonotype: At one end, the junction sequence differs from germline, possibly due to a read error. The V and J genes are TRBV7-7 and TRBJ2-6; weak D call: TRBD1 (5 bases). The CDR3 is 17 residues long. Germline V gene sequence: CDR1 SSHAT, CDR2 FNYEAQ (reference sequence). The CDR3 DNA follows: TGTGCTAGCAGCCCTGGACACGGCGACTCTGGGGCCAACGTCCTGACTTTC. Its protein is CASSPGHGDSGANVLTF.

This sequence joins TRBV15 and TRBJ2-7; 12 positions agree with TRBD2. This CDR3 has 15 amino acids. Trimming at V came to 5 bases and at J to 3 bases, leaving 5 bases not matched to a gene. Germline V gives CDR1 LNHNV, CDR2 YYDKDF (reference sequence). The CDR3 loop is CATSPGLAGDYEQYF. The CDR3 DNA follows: TGTGCCACCAGCCCGGGACTAGCGGGCGACTACGAGCAGTACTTC.